The entry that follows covers one TCR beta chain sequence. Its cognate antigen is unknown. These data are taken from a study of PD-1 blockade in classical Hodgkin lymphoma. Method: immunoSEQ multiplex PCR; TCRdb's copy keeps in-frame clones and lacks some. The sample holds about 85,000 clones; about 93% are singletons and the top ten take about 2.7%. All the patients suffered relapse after autologous stem cell transplantation, and brentuximab vedotin exposure differed. The V end was cut by 3 bases, the J end by 4 bases, with 3 bases between. Germline V CDR1 and CDR2: SNHLY, FYNNEI. The CDR3 consists of 11 residues. Findings and caveats of the study: Undefined causes, possibly disease activity or prior therapy, underlie the repertoire differences. The study found complete responders had baseline diversity similar to newly diagnosed patients. A significant rise in TCR diversity was seen by C4D1 for CD4+ cells but not for CD8+ cells. Some patients started nivolumab under 1 year after ASCT, and they were excluded.

This rearrangement joins TRBV2 to TRBJ2-5, with D uncertain. The sample here was peripheral blood mononuclear cells (PBMCs), taken before the second cycle of nivolumab. The receptor's source is a human donor with classical Hodgkin lymphoma. CDR3 DNA: TGTGCCAGCAGTGATTTAGAGACCCAGTACTTC. Translation: CASSDLETQYF.